This TCR beta chain was recovered during a study of cytomegalovirus exposure and HLA in healthy donors. Study background: Membership in the Caucasian-associated ancestry cluster was found for around 81% of 350 to 450 genotyped donors.

The primer mix had 60 Vbeta and 13 Jbeta primers. Some clones are missing from TCRdb's copy, which holds only in-frame ones; the method was immunoSEQ multiplex PCR. The data show fewer than 200,000 clones, approximately 84% seen once. Findings and limits, study-wide: The study dropped some indistinguishable V segments, TRBV6-2 and TRBV6-3 among them. Further analysis was carried out later, and it showed several of the most significant clusters appearing linked to common viral pathogens.

On this clone: The antigen remains unidentified.

The V and J ends lost 1 base and 1 base respectively, with 15 bases between them. CDR3 length: 16 amino acids. CDR1 is SGHTS, CDR2 YDEGEE, per germline. Sequenced: PBMCs. This TCR came from a girl less than two years old in good health and CMV-seronegative. The chain links TRBV5-8 to TRBJ2-7, with D maybe TRBD2 (6 bases). This CDR3 reads CASSLSVGGGSYEQYF. The CDR3 DNA follows: TGTGCCAGCAGCTTGTCAGTCGGCGGAGGGTCCTACGAGCAGTACTTC.